A single sample gave rise to the 7 T cell receptor beta chains below, sequenced in a study of T cell repertoires in ileal Crohn's disease. This table comes from immunoSEQ multiplex PCR, and its TCRdb copy is limited to in-frame clones, with some not included. The sample records 7,300 or so clones, 75% to 85% being singletons. Material for sequencing was ileal tissue. These receptors all stem from an adult with Crohn's disease.

The J gene is TRBJ2-7, the V gene TRBV9; 7 bases align to TRBD1. The CDR3 sequence is 14 residues long. From germline, CDR1 is SGDLS and CDR2 YYNGEE. J lost 0 bases, V lost 3 bases, and 3 bases had no gene match. The CDR3 region is CASSGGGHSYEQYF. The CDR3 DNA is TGTGCCAGCAGCGGAGGGGGCCACTCCTACGAGCAGTACTTC.

This chain uses TRBV19 with TRBJ2-6, with D possibly being TRBD1 (5 bases). The CDR3 covers 19 residues. Trimming left V 4 bases short and J 0 bases short, with 19 bases between. The V gene's germline CDR1 is LNHDA and CDR2 SQIVND (reference sequence). The CDR3 is CASSKTAQVPYSGANVLTF. The CDR3 DNA follows: TGTGCCAGTAGTAAGACAGCCCAGGTCCCCTACTCTGGGGCCAACGTCCTGACTTTC. Variable domain in full (rest from reference TRBV19 and TRBJ2-6): DGGITQSPKYLFRKEGQNVTLSCEQNLNHDAMYWYRQDPGQGLRLIYYSQIVNDFQKGDIAEGYSVSREKKESFPLTVTSAQKNPTAFYLCASSKTAQVPYSGANVLTFGAGSRLTVL.

The chain recombines TRBV2 with TRBJ2-7, with 8 positions matching TRBD1. The CDR3 consists of 14 residues. V was pared by 4 bases and J by 2 bases, with 4 bases of the junction left unmatched. The germline gives CDR1 SNHLY, CDR2 FYNNEI. In DNA, the CDR3 is TGTGCCAGCAGTGTGCAGGGGGCCCCCTACGAGCAGTACTTC. Its translation: CASSVQGAPYEQYF.

V is TRBV7-9 and J is TRBJ2-5, with 7 bases that match TRBD2. The CDR3 totals 15 residues. V lost 0 bases to trimming and J lost 1 base; unmatched junction nucleotides: 2. Looked up from germline, CDR1 is SEHNR and CDR2 is FQNEAQ (reference sequence). The CDR3 DNA follows: TGTGCCAGCAGCTTAGCGCGGGGGAGCCAAGAGACCCAGTACTTC. It is translated as CASSLARGSQETQYF.

The chain links TRBV5-8 to TRBJ2-1, with 10 bases identical to TRBD2. The CDR3 has 15 amino acids. The junction had 12 bases not matched to a gene; V was cut back by 7 bases and J by 8 bases. The germline gives CDR1 SGHTS, CDR2 YDEGEE. CDR3 DNA sequence: TGTGCCAGCGGTAGGAGCGGGAGGGGGTTGGATGAGCAGTTCTTC. Translated: CASGRSGRGLDEQFF. The full variable domain, with the rest looked up from reference TRBV5-8 and TRBJ2-1, is EAGVTQSPTHLIKTRGQQATLRCSPISGHTSVYWYQQALGLGLQFLLWYDEGEERNRGNFPPRFSGRQFPNYSSELNVNALELEDSALYLCASGRSGRGLDEQFFGPGTRLTVL.

The CDR3 loop reads CASSLAPSGSVNEQFF. DNA for the CDR3: TGCGCCAGCAGCTTGGCCCCTAGCGGGAGCGTCAATGAGCAGTTCTTC. The chain links TRBV5-1 to TRBJ2-1; 10 positions agree with TRBD2. This CDR3 has 16 residues. In germline, CDR1 is SGHRS, CDR2 YFSETQ. V lost 0 bases to trimming and J lost 6 bases; unmatched junction nucleotides: 6.

This clone was observed once. The chain has TRBV5-1 and TRBJ2-7, with 12 bases lining up with TRBD2. The germline V gene encodes CDR1 SGHRS and CDR2 YFSETQ. Trimming cost V 7 bases and J 5 bases; bases outside gene matches: 10. The CDR3 runs 15 residues. In DNA, the CDR3 is TGCGCCAGCGGGGAAGGGACTAGCGGGTCCCACGAGCAGTACTTC. Translating it yields CASGEGTSGSHEQYF.